These 17 T cell receptor beta chains came from one sample sequenced in a study of blood T cells in healthy people across ages. Alongside a J-beta primer mix, a sample-barcoded 5' primer served in a second PCR lasting about 7 to 12 cycles. In TCRdb, the 5' RACE reads were re-called with MiXCR into one record per CDR3 protein. The table shows over 600,000 distinct CDR3 sequences, with 40% to 45% occurring only once. The material sequenced was blood. The source is a man at least 80 years old in good health.

In its sample, this clonotype was seen a few times. This chain joins TRBV28 and TRBJ1-1; no reliable D call. V lost 5 bases to trimming and J lost 7 bases, with 8 bases between them. This CDR3 is built from 11 residues. Germline loops: CDR1 MDHEN, CDR2 SYDVKM. CDR3 nucleotides: TGTGCCAGCAGTCGGGCAGGTGAAGCTTTCTTT. It specifies CASSRAGEAFF.

This clonotype has at least ten counts. The genes are TRBV28 and TRBJ2-6; maybe TRBD2 (5 bases). Germline V gives CDR1 MDHEN, CDR2 SYDVKM. The CDR3 totals 15 residues. V shed 9 bases and J shed 0 bases, with 12 bases lying between them. The CDR3, as DNA: TGTGCCAGTAAACCCCGGGACTCTGGGGCCAACGTCCTGACTTTC. Translated, it gives CASKPRDSGANVLTF.

V usage is TRBV11-2 and J usage is TRBJ2-5; the match to TRBD2 covers 8 bases. With V trimmed by 1 base and J by 11 bases, 6 bases remained unmatched. The CDR3 contains 13 residues. Germline V gene sequence: CDR1 SGHAT, CDR2 FQNNGV. The CDR3 sequence: CASSLVREDEQYF. CDR3 sequence (DNA): TGTGCCAGCAGCTTAGTGCGGGAGGATGAGCAGTACTTC. Filled out from reference TRBV11-2 and TRBJ2-5, the complete variable domain reads EAGVAQSPRYKIIEKRQSVAFWCNPISGHATLYWYQQILGQGPKLLIQFQNNGVVDDSQLPKDRFSAERLKGVDSTLKIQPAKLEDSAVYLCASSLVREDEQYFGPGTRLLVL.

As for this clonotype: Since a much larger clone is just one base distant, this may be a read error. The chain links TRBV7-2 to TRBJ2-1, with D possibly TRBD2 on 5 matching bases. Judging by the DNA end, TRBJ2-7 fits better; the J call may be wrong. The germline V gene encodes CDR1 SGHTA and CDR2 FQGNSA. The CDR3 extends over 15 amino acids. DNA for the CDR3: TGTGCCAGCAGCTTAAGTAGCGAGTCTTACAATGAGCAGTACTTC. Its protein is CASSLSSESYNEQYF.

The chain links TRBV20-1 to TRBJ2-1; 11 bases agree with TRBD2. In germline, CDR1 is DFQATT, CDR2 SNEGSKA (reference sequence). Trimming removed 2 bases from V and 6 bases from J; junction bases left unmatched: 9. The CDR3 length is 16 residues. As DNA, the CDR3 is TGCAGTGCTAGACCACTAGCGGGGGATTGGGGCAATGAGCAGTTCTTC. It codes for CSARPLAGDWGNEQFF.

There are a few counts of this clonotype. The chain employs TRBV6-2 or TRBV6-3 and TRBJ2-7; unclear D gene. The V end was cut by 3 bases, the J end by 11 bases, with 11 bases between. Germline loops: CDR1 MNHEY, CDR2 SVGEGT. This CDR3 is built from 11 residues. CDR3 protein: CASSYSAVEYF. The CDR3 DNA reads TGTGCCAGCAGTTATTCGGCCGTGGAGTACTTC.

J is TRBJ1-2 and V is TRBV4-2; D is possibly TRBD1 (6 bases). V was pared by 0 bases and J by 0 bases, with 8 bases between. Per the germline V gene, CDR1 is LGHNA and CDR2 is YNFKEQ. This CDR3 region has 15 residues. CDR3 loop: CASSQEGGSNYGYTF. The CDR3 region has the DNA TGTGCCAGCAGCCAAGAGGGGGGCTCTAACTATGGCTACACCTTC.

In its sample, this clonotype was seen a few times. The genes are TRBV20-1 and TRBJ1-5; TRBD1 matches 10 bases. The V gene's germline CDR1 is DFQATT and CDR2 SNEGSKA (reference sequence). V shed 2 bases and J 1 base; nucleotides not matched to a gene: 8. The CDR3 has 17 residues. The CDR3 loop reads CSARRQGASSSNQPQHF. CDR3 nucleotides: TGCAGTGCTAGAAGACAGGGGGCCTCCTCGAGCAATCAGCCCCAGCATTTT.

As concerns this clonotype: A read error may be the cause here, since a much bigger clone is one base away. The rearrangement joins TRBV4-2 to TRBJ2-7; 8 positions agree with TRBD2. CDR1 is LGHNA, CDR2 YNFKEQ, per germline. J lost 7 bases, V lost 0 bases, and 5 bases had no gene match. CDR3 size: 14 residues. DNA of the CDR3: TGTGCCAGCAGCCAAGAGCCGCGGGAGGTTGAGCAGTACTTC. Translation: CASSQEPREVEQYF.

Many counts were recorded for this clonotype. The chain couples TRBV7-9 to TRBJ1-1; 11 bases are a match to TRBD1. V gave up 5 bases and J gave up 8 bases; unmatched junction bases: 7. The CDR3 spans 14 residues. Germline CDR1 reads SEHNR; CDR2 reads FQNEAQ (reference sequence). The CDR3 spells CASSATGQGGEAFF. The DNA for the CDR3 is TGTGCCAGCAGCGCTACGGGACAGGGGGGAGAAGCTTTCTTT.

Details on this clonotype: One end of the junction fails to match germline, which may point to a read error. The chain recombines TRBV6-2 or TRBV6-3 with TRBJ2-4; D is possibly TRBD1 (5 bases). The V gene's germline CDR1 is MNHEY and CDR2 SVGEGT. The CDR3 is 17 amino acids. The CDR3 sequence is CASSPRGQSLDKSIQYF. The CDR3, as DNA: TGTGCCAGCAGTCCCCGTGGCCAGTCCCTGGACAAAAGCATTCAGTACTTC.

V and J are TRBV9 and TRBJ2-7, with TRBD1 matching over 7 bases. The CDR3 runs 14 residues. Germline V gene lookup returns CDR1 SGDLS and CDR2 YYNGEE. V was pared by 4 bases and J by 3 bases, with 7 bases of the junction left unmatched. The CDR3 is CASSPTGADYEQYF. CDR3 bases: TGTGCCAGCAGCCCAACAGGGGCGGACTACGAGCAGTACTTC.

This chain connects TRBV6-2 or TRBV6-3 to TRBJ2-7; D gene ambiguous. Trimming shortened V by 2 bases and J by 6 bases, and 8 bases separated the two germline ends. In germline, CDR1 is MNHEY, CDR2 SVGEGT. This CDR3 is 12 amino acids long. This chain's CDR3 is CASSYPSGEQYF. The CDR3 DNA reads as TGTGCCAGCAGTTACCCCTCGGGCGAGCAGTACTTC.

This clonotype was counted only a few times. The chain recombines TRBV25-1 with TRBJ1-2; tentatively, D is TRBD1 (5 bases). Trimming removed 3 bases at V and 1 base at J, with 12 bases between. The length of the CDR3 is 15 residues. Germline values: CDR1 MGHDK, CDR2 SYGVNS. The CDR3 loop is CASSDPGTNNYGYTF. In nucleotides, the CDR3 is TGTGCCAGCAGTGATCCAGGGACTAATAACTATGGCTACACCTTC.

The chain couples TRBV6-2 or TRBV6-3 to TRBJ2-3, with 8 bases lining up with TRBD1. V shed 9 bases and J 0 bases; nucleotides not matched to a gene: 8. Germline V gene data show CDR1 as MNHEY and CDR2 as SVGEGT. CDR3 length: 15 amino acids. The CDR3, as DNA: TGTGCCAGTACCCGCGGACAGGGTAGCACAGATACGCAGTATTTT. It codes for CASTRGQGSTDTQYF.

Concerning this clonotype itself: One base away lies a much larger clone, so this may be a sequencing read error. This chain links TRBV7-2 with TRBJ2-3; TRBD2 is a possible D gene (7 bases). CDR3 length equals 16 residues. Germline assignment: CDR1 SGHTA and CDR2 FQGNSA. The CDR3 loop reads CASSPGGGARTDMQYF. The CDR3 DNA sequence: TGTGCCAGCAGCCCAGGAGGGGGGGCTCGAACAGATATGCAGTATTTT. Complete variable domain (other parts from reference TRBV7-2 and TRBJ2-3): GAGVSQSPSNKVTEKGKDVELRCDPISGHTALYWYRQSLGQGLEFLIYFQGNSAPDKSGLPSDRFSAERTGGSVSTLTIQRTQQEDSAVYLCASSPGGGARTDMQYFGPGTRLTVL.

There are many counts of this clonotype. The rearrangement uses TRBV29-1 and TRBJ2-1, with 8 bases identical to TRBD1. V gave up 7 bases and J gave up 0 bases; unmatched junction bases: 5. The germline V gene has CDR1 SQVTM and CDR2 ANQGSEA. The CDR3 has 14 amino acids. CDR3 DNA: TGCAGCGCCCCAGACAGGGGCTCCTACAATGAGCAGTTCTTC. Protein product: CSAPDRGSYNEQFF.